This TCR beta chain was captured in a study of cytomegalovirus exposure and HLA in healthy donors. Vbeta (60) and Jbeta (13) primers were used in the PCR. In the study's own analysis: The count from a later analysis was 65 million to 90 million unique TCR beta chains, some 10 million of them shared. Clones were read by immunoSEQ multiplex PCR, and TCRdb kept only the in-frame ones, dropping some. Clonal size and the V and J genes are those of that table, whereas D and trimming came from the DNA. The data hold some 50,000 clones, with less than 75% observed a single time. The CDR3 is made up of 14 amino acids. V gave up 5 bases and J gave up 7 bases; unmatched junction bases: 4. Germline CDR1 and CDR2: SGHTA and FQGNSA. All donors participated as healthy donors of bone marrow. General study findings and limits: The classifier reportedly diagnosed cytomegalovirus status with high sensitivity and specificity. Association of a missense DCLRE1C variant with TCR beta V- and J-gene trimming was reported in a later analysis.

For this clone: Its antigen is unknown.

Sequences were obtained from PBMCs. The chain joins TRBV7-2 to TRBJ1-4, with 10 bases matching TRBD1. This receptor was obtained from a man aged 30 to 45 in good health and CMV-seronegative. The CDR3 region has the DNA TGTGCCAGCAGCCCAGGACAGGGGGGTGAAAAACTGTTTTTT. Protein product: CASSPGQGGEKLFF.